This passage covers 16 T cell receptor beta chains from one sample sequenced in a study of cytomegalovirus exposure and HLA in healthy donors. It was with 60 Vbeta and 13 Jbeta primers that the PCR ran. Produced via immunoSEQ multiplex PCR; TCRdb's table is partial and in-frame only. Of under 150,000 clones in the sample, about 79% were seen once. Sequences were obtained from PBMCs. The receptors were gathered from a man in his forties or fifties in good health and CMV-seronegative.

The J gene is TRBJ2-1, the V gene TRBV19, with 8 nucleotides matching TRBD2. The CDR3 loop spans 14 amino acids. V trimming: 3 bases; J trimming: 3 bases; junction bases outside the gene matches: 1. Germline V lookup: CDR1 LNHDA, CDR2 SQIVND (reference sequence). CDR3 loop: CASSIGTSYNEQFF. The CDR3 DNA sequence: TGTGCCAGTAGTATTGGGACTAGCTACAATGAGCAGTTCTTC.

The gene calls are TRBV4-2 and TRBJ1-2; 8 positions match TRBD1. Trimming at V came to 2 bases and at J to 8 bases, leaving 10 bases not matched to a gene. In germline, CDR1 is LGHNA, CDR2 YNFKEQ. The CDR3 contains 15 residues. CDR3 residues: CASSQRDRGYRGYTF. DNA of the CDR3: TGTGCCAGCAGCCAACGCGACAGGGGCTATCGAGGCTACACCTTC.

The V call is TRBV7-9, the J call TRBJ1-2; 11 bases align to TRBD1. This CDR3 is built from 16 residues. Trimming took 7 bases from V and 2 from J; bases not matched to a gene: 9. Germline lookup yields CDR1 SEHNR and CDR2 FQNEAQ (reference sequence). In DNA form, the CDR3 reads TGTGCCAGCATCCGGACCGGGACAGGGGGGAACTATGGCTACACCTTC. This encodes CASIRTGTGGNYGYTF.

This chain connects TRBV5-4 to TRBJ1-6; weak D call: TRBD1 (6 bases). Germline CDR1 SGHNT, CDR2 YYREEE (reference sequence). V was clipped by 4 bases and J by 5 bases, with 10 bases between them. The CDR3 is made up of 14 amino acids. This chain's CDR3 is CASSHRVDNSPLHF. CDR3 DNA sequence: TGTGCCAGCAGCCACAGGGTGGATAATTCACCCCTCCACTTT.

The chain carries TRBV28 and TRBJ1-2, with 9 nucleotides matching TRBD1. CDR3 length equals 15 residues. Per germline, CDR1 MDHEN and CDR2 SYDVKM. V lost 5 bases and J lost 2; bases outside the gene matches: 6. For the CDR3, the DNA is TGTGCCAGCAGTGGAGGGACAGGGAGCAACTATGGCTACACCTTC. Translated: CASSGGTGSNYGYTF.

This chain links TRBV19 with TRBJ2-6; the D gene is possibly TRBD1 (5 bases). Germline-derived CDR1 and CDR2 are LNHDA and SQIVND (reference sequence). Trimming stripped 5 bases from V and 0 bases from J, with 23 bases between. The CDR3 runs to 20 residues. CDR3 residues: CASSLRAPGFLSSGANVLTF. CDR3 DNA: TGTGCCAGTAGTCTCAGGGCCCCAGGGTTTCTCTCCTCTGGGGCCAACGTCCTGACTTTC.

This clone is a singleton in its sample. The CDR3 DNA sequence: TGTGCCATCAGTGTCAGGGTAGAGTATGGCTACACCTTC. It specifies CAISVRVEYGYTF. The chain has TRBV10-3 and TRBJ1-2; perhaps TRBD1 as D (5 bases). Germline lookup yields CDR1 ENHRY and CDR2 SYGVKD. CDR3 length: 13 amino acids. Trimming stripped 4 bases from V and 5 bases from J, with 11 bases between.

The chain employs TRBV30 and TRBJ1-2, with no clear D. Germline assignment: CDR1 GTSNPN and CDR2 SVGIG (reference sequence). CDR3 length equals 10 residues. V was trimmed by 7 bases and J by 10 bases, leaving 13 bases between them. The CDR3 sequence is CASRRGAYTF. CDR3 sequence (DNA): TGTGCCTCCCGACGCGGAGCCTACACCTTC.

The chain has TRBV7-8 and TRBJ1-1, with a possible D match to TRBD1 (6 bases). Deletions cut 1 base from V and 0 bases from J, with 15 bases between. Germline V gene sequence: CDR1 SGHVS, CDR2 FQNEAQ. The CDR3 is made up of 17 amino acids. As DNA, the CDR3 is TGTGCCAGCAGCTTAGTCGCAGGGGAAATTTTGAACACTGAAGCTTTCTTT. This codes for CASSLVAGEILNTEAFF.

CDR3 sequence: CASSIEVLAGAYPYNEQFF. The DNA for the CDR3 is TGTGCCAGTAGTATAGAAGTGCTAGCGGGGGCCTACCCCTACAATGAGCAGTTCTTC. The V gene is TRBV19, the J gene TRBJ2-1; 10 bases are a match to TRBD2. V shed 0 bases, J shed 2 bases, and the junction held 10 bases outside the gene matches. This CDR3 contains 19 residues. Germline V gene data show CDR1 as LNHDA and CDR2 as SQIVND (reference sequence).

V is TRBV4-1 and J is TRBJ2-5; 9 bases map to TRBD2. V gave up 0 bases and J gave up 4 bases; unmatched junction bases: 9. The CDR3 covers 17 residues. Germline V gives CDR1 MGHRA, CDR2 YSYEKL. CDR3 sequence: CASSQDPGGGAGETQYF. CDR3 DNA: TGCGCCAGCAGCCAAGATCCGGGCGGGGGGGCTGGAGAGACCCAGTACTTC.

This chain uses TRBV2 with TRBJ1-6; TRBD1 aligns across 8 bases. The CDR3 totals 16 residues. The J segment lost 0 bases and the V segment lost 4 bases, leaving 2 bases of the junction unmatched. Germline V lookup: CDR1 SNHLY, CDR2 FYNNEI. CDR3 in DNA: TGTGCCAGCAGTGGACAGGGGAGCTCCTATAATTCACCCCTCCACTTT. This encodes CASSGQGSSYNSPLHF.

The chain combines TRBV15 with TRBJ1-3; D is uncertain. The CDR3 is 14 amino acids. Germline CDR1 is LNHNV and CDR2 is YYDKDF (reference sequence). Trimming left V 3 bases short and J 9 bases short, with 15 bases between. The CDR3 nucleotides read TGTGCCACCAGCAGGATGCGACAAGATGGCACCATATATTTT. Residues: CATSRMRQDGTIYF.

This clone was seen a few times. The chain has TRBV7-8 and TRBJ2-7, with D maybe TRBD2 (6 bases). Germline V CDR1 and CDR2: SGHVS, FQNEAQ. The CDR3 runs to 13 residues. The ends were cut back, 6 bases at V and 2 bases at J, with 11 bases in the middle. The CDR3 DNA follows: TGTGCCAGCAGGGACGGGGGTACCTACGAGCAGTACTTC. Amino acids: CASRDGGTYEQYF.

The chain uses TRBV5-1 and TRBJ2-5, with D possibly being TRBD2 (6 bases). In germline, CDR1 is SGHRS, CDR2 YFSETQ. The CDR3 has 14 amino acids. The V and J ends lost 6 bases and 5 bases respectively, with 17 bases between them. CDR3 DNA sequence: TGCGCCAGCAACAAGCTAGGACGGGGGGAGACCCAGTACTTC. The encoded protein is CASNKLGRGETQYF.

This clone was detected once. The chain recombines TRBV10-2 with TRBJ2-7, with 9 bases fitting TRBD2. Unmatched junction bases numbered 12, after V lost 3 bases and J lost 9 bases. The CDR3 covers 15 residues. Germline V gene sequence: CDR1 WSHSY, CDR2 SAAADI. The CDR3 DNA is TGCGCCAGCAGTGATCGACGGCGGGGGGGCCTCTGGCAGTACTTC. It translates to CASSDRRRGGLWQYF.